The 14 T cell receptor beta chains below all came from one sample that was sequenced in a study of blood T cells in healthy people across ages. Sample-barcoded 5' priming and a J-beta primer mix drove a second PCR of 7 to 11 cycles. Each CDR3 protein is one row after TCRdb ran MiXCR on the 5' RACE reads. The sample holds about 1.6 million distinct CDR3 sequences, approximately 32% seen once. The sequencing sample was made of blood. Source of these receptors: a woman in her twenties or thirties in good health.

The CDR3 nucleotides read TGTGCCATCAGGGAGCGGACAGGGGCTACTTCACCCCTCCACTTT. Amino acids: CAIRERTGATSPLHF. J is TRBJ1-6 and V is TRBV10-3, with 9 bases lining up with TRBD1. Germline values: CDR1 ENHRY, CDR2 SYGVKD. This CDR3 contains 15 residues. Trimming at V came to 6 bases and at J to 9 bases, leaving 9 bases not matched to a gene.

This clonotype was found once. One end of the junction fails to match germline, which may point to a read error. This chain connects TRBV7-2 to TRBJ1-2; D not certain. The CDR3 contains 15 residues. Per germline, CDR1 SGHTA and CDR2 FQGNSA. CDR3 region: CASSLVTETYYGYTF. The CDR3 bases are TGTGCCAGCAGTTTAGTTACAGAAACTTACTATGGCTACACCTTC. Together with reference TRBV7-2 and TRBJ1-2, the CDR3 gives the full variable domain: GAGVSQSPSNKVTEKGKDVELRCDPISGHTALYWYRQSLGQGLEFLIYFQGNSAPDKSGLPSDRFSAERTGGSVSTLTIQRTQQEDSAVYLCASSLVTETYYGYTFGSGTRLTVV.

This clonotype was seen more than once but under ten times. The chain joins TRBV4-2 to TRBJ1-2, with no clear D. The CDR3 has 14 amino acids. The germline V gene has CDR1 LGHNA and CDR2 YNFKEQ. V was trimmed by 1 base and J by 0 bases, leaving 6 bases between them. Written as DNA, the CDR3 is TGTGCCAGCAGCCAAGTTACAGCTAACTATGGCTACACCTTC. It specifies CASSQVTANYGYTF.

The DNA of the CDR3 is TGCAGTGCTAGAAGCCGACAGAGTATGAACACTGAAGCTTTCTTT. Its translation is CSARSRQSMNTEAFF. This rearrangement joins TRBV20-1 to TRBJ1-1; a possible D gene is TRBD1 (5 bases). V was pared by 2 bases and J by 0 bases, with 13 bases between. There are 15 residues in the CDR3. Germline CDR1 and CDR2: DFQATT and SNEGSKA (reference sequence).

The rearrangement links TRBV3-1 to TRBJ1-2; a possible D gene is TRBD1 (5 bases). There are 14 residues in the CDR3. V lost 4 bases to trimming and J lost 8 bases, with 17 bases between them. Germline loops: CDR1 LGHDT, CDR2 YNNKEL (reference sequence). In DNA form, the CDR3 reads TGTGCCAGCAGCCGTGAAGGCAGGGTGCACGGCTACACCTTC. Its protein is CASSREGRVHGYTF. Combining the CDR3 with reference TRBV3-1 and TRBJ1-2 gives the whole variable domain DTAVSQTPKYLVTQMGNDKSIKCEQNLGHDTMYWYKQDSKKFLKIMFSYNNKELIINETVPNRFSPKSPDKAHLNLHINSLELGDSAVYFCASSREGRVHGYTFGSGTRLTVV.

This clonotype was detected only a few times. This rearrangement joins TRBV7-9 to TRBJ1-5; tentative D call: TRBD1 (6 bases). The germline V gene encodes CDR1 SEHNR and CDR2 FQNEAQ (reference sequence). CDR3 size: 16 residues. V was cut by 7 bases and J by 2 bases, with 18 bases left in between. The CDR3 DNA is TGTGCCAGCACTCCGCGGGGGGCACGGGGCAATCAGCCCCAGCATTTT. It specifies CASTPRGARGNQPQHF. Looking up the rest from reference TRBV7-9 and TRBJ1-5 gives the full variable domain: DTGVSQNPRHKITKRGQNVTFRCDPISEHNRLYWYRQTLGQGPEFLTYFQNEAQLEKSRLLSDRFSAERPKGSFSTLEIQRTEQGDSAMYLCASTPRGARGNQPQHFGDGTRLSIL.

CDR3 region: CASSPMGANTEAFF. The CDR3 DNA reads as TGTGCCAGCTCACCAATGGGGGCGAACACTGAAGCTTTCTTT. V and J are TRBV18 and TRBJ1-1, with TRBD1 as a possible D gene (6 bases). The CDR3 consists of 14 residues. Germline V gene lookup returns CDR1 KGHSH and CDR2 LQKENI. Trimming left V 2 bases short and J 1 base short, with 8 bases between.

This clonotype was seen only a few times. The chain combines TRBV20-1 with TRBJ2-6; tentative D call: TRBD2 (6 bases). Trimming took off 4 bases at V and 3 bases at J, with 10 bases between the two ends. This CDR3 is 14 amino acids long. The germline gives CDR1 DFQATT, CDR2 SNEGSKA (reference sequence). This CDR3 reads CSATQGGGANVLTF. The CDR3, as DNA: TGCAGTGCTACCCAGGGAGGTGGGGCCAACGTCCTGACTTTC.

The CDR3 loop is CASSLIPGLAGVADTQYF. The CDR3 nucleotides read TGTGCCAGCAGCCTGATACCGGGACTAGCGGGAGTTGCAGATACGCAGTATTTT. The chain carries TRBV27 and TRBJ2-3; TRBD2 aligns across 14 bases. The CDR3 runs 18 residues. CDR1 and CDR2 (germline): MNHEY, SMNVEV (reference sequence). Trimming took 6 bases from V and 4 from J; bases not matched to a gene: 12.

This clonotype was counted only a few times. The rearrangement uses TRBV2 and TRBJ1-2, with TRBD1 as a possible D gene (6 bases). CDR1 is SNHLY, CDR2 FYNNEI, per germline. This CDR3 has 13 amino acids. The germline V and J ends were trimmed by 4 bases and 2 bases, with 8 bases remaining between them. The CDR3 sequence is CASSGQDNYGYTF. In DNA form, the CDR3 reads TGTGCCAGCAGTGGACAGGACAACTATGGCTACACCTTC.

On this clonotype itself: The junction does not match germline at one end; this may be a read error. The chain employs TRBV7-9 and TRBJ2-1, with D possibly TRBD2 on 6 matching bases. The V gene's germline CDR1 is SEHNR and CDR2 FQNEAQ (reference sequence). The CDR3 consists of 15 residues. The CDR3 coding sequence is TGTGCCAACAGCTTAACTAGCCGGAAGGACAATGAGCAGTTCTTC. Translating gives CANSLTSRKDNEQFF.

This clonotype has more than one count but fewer than ten. V and J are TRBV7-3 and TRBJ2-1; a weak D match, TRBD2 (5 bases). Trimming removed 1 base at V and 0 bases at J, with 13 bases between. Germline loops: CDR1 SGHTA, CDR2 FQGTGA. The CDR3 spans 17 residues. CDR3 sequence reads: CASSLSDYYSSYNEQFF. The CDR3 nucleotides read TGTGCCAGCAGCTTAAGTGACTATTACAGCTCCTACAATGAGCAGTTCTTC.

The table lists this clonotype with many counts. V and J are TRBV18 and TRBJ2-7; D may be TRBD1 (6 bases). Trimming cost V 8 bases and J 3 bases, with 11 bases left between them. This CDR3 has 12 residues. Germline V lookup: CDR1 KGHSH, CDR2 LQKENI. The CDR3 protein is CASSGGDYEQYF. The CDR3 DNA reads as TGTGCCAGCAGTGGGGGCGACTACGAGCAGTACTTC.

The CDR3 sequence: CATSRVGGSGANVLTF. The CDR3 DNA reads TGTGCCACCAGCAGAGTCGGGGGCTCTGGGGCCAACGTCCTGACTTTC. J is TRBJ2-6 and V is TRBV15, with a weak D call TRBD2 (6 bases). CDR3 length: 16 residues. Between the trimmed V and J ends, which lost 1 base and 0 bases, there was a span of 7 bases. Germline values: CDR1 LNHNV, CDR2 YYDKDF (reference sequence).